This is a list of T cell receptor beta chains from one sample in a study of T cells in tumors after PD-1 blockade. Clones were sequenced by immunoSEQ multiplex PCR, and TCRdb holds only the in-frame ones, with some missing. The data contain approximately 13,000 clones, roughly 82% of them singletons. The sample in question was PBMCs, obtained after anti-PD-1 treatment. These receptors were collected from a human donor with basal cell carcinoma. CDR3s include the opening cysteine and the closing phenylalanine or tryptophan. Fields, in order: V gene, clone size, D gene, J gene, CDR3 protein, CDR3 DNA. A D gene is named only where the DNA matches it firmly. The size of a clone is reported for some rows only, either as once, few or many, or as a class for expanded clones.

V: TRBV7-6
size: -
D: -
J: TRBJ1-2
CDR3: CASSSQGSGYTF
DNA: TGTGCCAGCAGCTCCCAAGGGAGTGGCTACACCTTC

V: TRBV5-1
size: -
D: -
J: TRBJ1-2
CDR3: CASSLDRALMGYTF
DNA: TGCGCCAGCAGCTTGGACAGAGCCTTAATGGGCTACACCTTC

V: TRBV7-3
size: -
D: -
J: TRBJ2-3
CDR3: CASSLNAGRSTDTQYF
DNA: TGTGCCAGCAGCTTAAACGCAGGGAGGTCCACAGATACGCAGTATTTT

V: TRBV19
size: -
D: TRBD1
J: TRBJ1-5
CDR3: CASSRRAGTGANQPQHF
DNA: TGTGCCAGTAGTCGCCGGGCCGGGACAGGAGCAAATCAGCCCCAGCATTTT

V: TRBV6-1
size: once
D: -
J: TRBJ2-7
CDR3: CASSEIPPPSEQYF
DNA: TGTGCCAGCAGTGAAATCCCCCCCCCGTCCGAGCAGTACTTC

V: TRBV7-3
size: -
D: -
J: TRBJ2-1
CDR3: CASSLTLGAINEQFF
DNA: TGTGCCAGCAGCTTAACGCTGGGGGCCATCAATGAGCAGTTCTTC

V: TRBV2
size: -
D: TRBD2
J: TRBJ2-1
CDR3: CASSEQRGGLNEQFF
DNA: TGTGCCAGCAGTGAGCAGCGGGGGGGCCTTAATGAGCAGTTCTTC

V: TRBV30
size: -
D: TRBD2
J: TRBJ2-7
CDR3: CAWSGGGGSQYEQYF
DNA: TGTGCCTGGAGTGGTGGAGGCGGGAGTCAGTACGAGCAGTACTTC

V: TRBV5-1
size: few
D: TRBD2
J: TRBJ2-5
CDR3: CASSLVLAGEETQYF
DNA: TGCGCCAGCAGCTTGGTTCTAGCGGGGGAGGAGACCCAGTACTTC

V: TRBV27
size: -
D: TRBD2
J: TRBJ2-1
CDR3: CASSFLGGTSGRGAYNEQFF
DNA: TGTGCCAGCAGTTTCCTCGGGGGGACTAGCGGGAGGGGGGCCTACAATGAGCAGTTCTTC

V: TRBV7-9
size: -
D: -
J: TRBJ2-1
CDR3: CASSPTGYGEQFF
DNA: TGTGCCAGCAGCCCGACTGGGTATGGTGAGCAGTTCTTC

V: TRBV5-4
size: few
D: -
J: TRBJ1-1
CDR3: CASHVGAPSTEAFF
DNA: TGTGCCAGCCATGTGGGGGCCCCAAGCACTGAAGCTTTCTTT

V: TRBV19
size: -
D: TRBD1
J: TRBJ1-2
CDR3: CASSFRDSYGYTF
DNA: TGTGCCAGTAGTTTCAGGGACAGCTATGGCTACACCTTC

V: TRBV7-6
size: -
D: -
J: TRBJ2-5
CDR3: CASSLASGQTQYF
DNA: TGTGCCAGCAGCTTAGCGAGTGGACAGACCCAGTACTTC

V: TRBV2
size: -
D: TRBD2
J: TRBJ2-2
CDR3: CASSETLAGALNTGELFF
DNA: TGTGCCAGCAGTGAAACACTAGCGGGAGCTTTGAACACCGGGGAGCTGTTTTTT

V: TRBV18
size: -
D: -
J: TRBJ2-2
CDR3: CASSPDSGNTGELFF
DNA: TGTGCCAGCTCACCCGATTCCGGGAACACCGGGGAGCTGTTTTTT

V: TRBV5-1
size: -
D: TRBD1
J: TRBJ1-3
CDR3: CASSINRDRGYGNTIYF
DNA: TGCGCCAGCAGCATCAACCGGGACAGGGGTTATGGAAACACCATATATTTT

V: TRBV3-1/TRBV3-2
size: -
D: -
J: TRBJ2-1
CDR3: CASSLGSSPLDEQFF
DNA: TGTGCCAGCAGCCTGGGATCTTCCCCCCTCGATGAGCAGTTCTTC

V: TRBV9
size: -
D: TRBD1
J: TRBJ1-2
CDR3: CASEGPGTGKDNYGYTF
DNA: TGTGCCAGTGAGGGCCCAGGGACAGGGAAAGATAACTATGGCTACACCTTC

V: TRBV20-1
size: -
D: -
J: TRBJ2-1
CDR3: CSARDAHEQFF
DNA: TGCAGTGCTAGAGACGCCCATGAGCAGTTCTTC

V: TRBV5-1
size: -
D: TRBD1
J: TRBJ2-5
CDR3: CASSQVILPGQGVQETQYF
DNA: TGCGCCAGCAGCCAAGTTATATTACCGGGACAGGGAGTCCAAGAGACCCAGTACTTC

V: TRBV9
size: once
D: TRBD1
J: TRBJ1-1
CDR3: CASSVVHRGNTEAFF
DNA: TGTGCCAGCAGCGTAGTTCACAGGGGTAACACTGAAGCTTTCTTT

V: TRBV5-6
size: -
D: -
J: TRBJ2-5
CDR3: CASSLVGRQTETQYF
DNA: TGTGCCAGCAGCTTGGTAGGGCGACAGACCGAGACCCAGTACTTC

V: TRBV18
size: -
D: -
J: TRBJ2-5
CDR3: CASSPNRVGVGETQYF
DNA: TGTGCCAGCTCACCCAACCGGGTCGGGGTCGGGGAGACCCAGTACTTC

V: TRBV7-9
size: -
D: -
J: TRBJ2-1
CDR3: CASSRVHNEQFF
DNA: TGTGCCAGCAGCCGCGTACACAATGAGCAGTTCTTC

V: TRBV18
size: once
D: -
J: TRBJ1-5
CDR3: CASSPLEGNQPQHF
DNA: TGTGCCAGCTCACCACTTGAAGGAAATCAGCCCCAGCATTTT

V: TRBV27
size: -
D: TRBD1
J: TRBJ2-2
CDR3: CASSWDRGYTGELFF
DNA: TGTGCCAGCAGTTGGGACAGGGGGTACACCGGGGAGCTGTTTTTT

V: TRBV28
size: few
D: -
J: TRBJ1-2
CDR3: CASPSLYGYTF
DNA: TGTGCCAGCCCATCCCTCTATGGCTACACCTTC

V: TRBV3-1/TRBV3-2
size: few
D: TRBD1
J: TRBJ2-3
CDR3: CASSLGTGGFTQYF
DNA: TGTGCCAGCAGCCTTGGGACAGGGGGTTTTACGCAGTATTTT

V: TRBV24-1
size: -
D: -
J: TRBJ1-2
CDR3: CATSDLMSTTSLPAYGYTF
DNA: TGTGCCACCAGTGATTTGATGAGTACTACCTCGCTGCCCGCCTATGGCTACACCTTC

V: TRBV2
size: once
D: -
J: TRBJ1-4
CDR3: CASSVWGAGEKLFF
DNA: TGTGCCAGCAGTGTTTGGGGGGCCGGAGAAAAACTGTTTTTT

V: TRBV2
size: -
D: -
J: TRBJ1-2
CDR3: CATRLGYGYTF
DNA: TGTGCCACTAGGCTTGGCTATGGCTACACCTTC

V: TRBV5-1
size: -
D: -
J: TRBJ1-1
CDR3: CASSLDPTGMNTEAFF
DNA: TGCGCCAGCAGCTTGGACCCAACAGGGATGAACACTGAAGCTTTCTTT

V: TRBV7-2
size: few
D: -
J: TRBJ2-7
CDR3: CASSRDGSSYEQYF
DNA: TGTGCCAGCAGCCGGGACGGGAGCTCCTACGAGCAGTACTTC

V: TRBV5-1
size: -
D: -
J: TRBJ1-1
CDR3: CASSLTPGWDTEAFF
DNA: TGCGCCAGCAGCTTGACCCCGGGATGGGACACTGAAGCTTTCTTT

V: TRBV7-3
size: -
D: TRBD1
J: TRBJ2-5
CDR3: CASSSGGLETQYF
DNA: TGTGCCAGCAGCTCAGGGGGTCTGGAGACCCAGTACTTC

V: TRBV29-1
size: -
D: TRBD2
J: TRBJ2-2
CDR3: CSVKGLTSGRSNTGELFF
DNA: TGCAGCGTAAAAGGGTTAACTAGCGGGAGGTCGAACACCGGGGAGCTGTTTTTT

V: TRBV19
size: once
D: TRBD1
J: TRBJ2-3
CDR3: CASRVPGQGGTDTQYF
DNA: TGTGCCAGTAGGGTGCCGGGACAGGGGGGGACAGATACGCAGTATTTT

V: TRBV6-5
size: -
D: -
J: TRBJ2-7
CDR3: CASSYSGTYEQYF
DNA: TGTGCCAGCAGTTACTCGGGAACCTACGAGCAGTACTTC

V: TRBV6-1
size: once
D: TRBD1
J: TRBJ2-7
CDR3: CASSEWTGGYEQYF
DNA: TGTGCCAGCAGTGAATGGACAGGGGGGTACGAGCAGTACTTC

V: TRBV23-1
size: -
D: -
J: TRBJ1-1
CDR3: CASSGCVTEAFF
DNA: TGCGCCAGCAGCGGGTGTGTCACTGAAGCTTTCTTT

V: TRBV7-2
size: -
D: TRBD2
J: TRBJ2-7
CDR3: CASSSRGGSRAYEQYF
DNA: TGTGCCAGCAGCTCTCGTGGCGGGAGTAGGGCCTACGAGCAGTACTTC

V: TRBV7-3
size: -
D: -
J: TRBJ1-1
CDR3: CASSQNVRGSAFF
DNA: TGTGCCAGCAGCCAGAACGTCAGGGGATCAGCTTTCTTT

V: TRBV5-4
size: -
D: -
J: TRBJ2-1
CDR3: CASRLFSSSYNEQFF
DNA: TGTGCCAGCAGATTATTTTCAAGCTCCTACAATGAGCAGTTCTTC

V: TRBV18
size: once
D: -
J: TRBJ2-1
CDR3: CASSVGGEEQFF
DNA: TGTGCCAGCTCCGTAGGGGGAGAGGAGCAGTTCTTC

V: TRBV21-1
size: once
D: -
J: TRBJ1-1
CDR3: CASSIPRGYTEAFF
DNA: TGTGCCAGCAGCATCCCCCGGGGTTACACTGAAGCTTTCTTT

V: TRBV18
size: once
D: -
J: TRBJ1-1
CDR3: CASSPGGEGAFF
DNA: TGTGCCAGCTCACCGGGGGGAGAGGGAGCTTTCTTT

V: TRBV5-1
size: -
D: TRBD1
J: TRBJ2-1
CDR3: CASATRGQGREDEQFF
DNA: TGCGCCAGCGCCACCCGGGGACAGGGGCGGGAAGATGAGCAGTTCTTC

V: TRBV14
size: few
D: -
J: TRBJ2-7
CDR3: CASSQDGMAVDSYEQYF
DNA: TGTGCCAGCAGCCAAGACGGTATGGCAGTAGACTCCTACGAGCAGTACTTC

V: TRBV28
size: -
D: -
J: TRBJ1-6
CDR3: CASSLLQGGNDSPLHF
DNA: TGTGCCAGCAGTTTATTACAGGGAGGGAATGATTCACCCCTCCACTTT

V: TRBV6-5
size: -
D: TRBD1
J: TRBJ2-7
CDR3: CASTLSGTGAYEQYF
DNA: TGTGCCAGCACCCTATCCGGGACAGGGGCCTACGAGCAGTACTTC

V: TRBV5-6
size: -
D: -
J: TRBJ2-1
CDR3: CASSLLAPTTLKNEQFF
DNA: TGTGCCAGCAGCTTGTTGGCACCGACCACGCTCAAGAATGAGCAGTTCTTC

V: TRBV6-5
size: -
D: TRBD1
J: TRBJ1-1
CDR3: CAAKQGVRTEAFF
DNA: TGTGCCGCCAAACAGGGGGTTAGGACTGAAGCTTTCTTT

V: TRBV28
size: -
D: -
J: TRBJ2-5
CDR3: CASSLSRLGGETQYF
DNA: TGTGCCAGCAGTTTATCCCGCTTAGGCGGGGAGACCCAGTACTTC